This TCR beta chain was documented in a study of OX40 agonist ivuxolimab in advanced cancers. Background for the entire study: Ivuxolimab was a fully human IgG2 agonistic monoclonal antibody targeting the costimulatory receptor OX40 (CD134). Prior anti-PD-1, anti-PD-L1 or anti-CTLA-4 therapy was permitted, and 40% to 50% of dose-escalation patients had received checkpoint inhibitors. Partial responses occurred in three dose-escalation patients: two with cutaneous melanoma and one with hepatocellular carcinoma. In the dose-escalation cohort, approximately 82% of patients were male, and the mean age was around 60 years with a range of roughly 20 to 85. Of the 50 to 55 dose-escalation patients, hepatocellular carcinoma was present in approximately 20, melanoma in roughly 15, renal cell carcinoma in 9 and head and neck cancer in 9. Intravenous ivuxolimab was administered to patients every 2 weeks at six dose levels: 0.01, 0.1, 0.3, 1.5, 3 and 10 mg/kg. The paper reports the monotherapy dose-escalation portion (N of about 51 patients) of the phase I ivuxolimab trial. The point of sequencing TCRbeta in the periphery was to test whether ivuxolimab changed TCR sequence diversity and drove clonal T-cell expansion. Overall study results and their limits: In the 0.1-3.0 mg/kg groups, partial responders had among the lowest normalized peripheral clonal expansion, particularly in CD8+ T cells. Antigen specificity was not determined for the clonally expanded peripheral T cells. Low levels of normalized T-cell clonal expansion were also seen in some nonresponding patients. After ivuxolimab, CD8+ T cells had more expanded clones than CD4+ T cells on average. At doses from 0.1 to 3.0 mg/kg, clonal expansion was seen in both CD4+ and CD8+ blood T cells between baseline and week 6.

The trial excluded patients who had a history of autoimmune disease or who were on systemic immunosuppression. Peripheral blood for TCR sequencing was collected from all dose cohorts at baseline, on cycle 4 day 1, and on cycle 7 day 1. Samples came from an open-label, multicenter, first-in-human phase I dose-escalation trial of ivuxolimab. Adults with locally advanced or metastatic head and neck squamous cell, hepatocellular, melanoma or renal cell carcinoma were enrolled in the trial. Before TCR sequencing, CD4+ T cells and CD8+ T cells from peripheral blood were sorted into separate populations. Remarks on this clone: Its antigen specificity is not known. There are no base qualities to consult, and no much larger clone falls within one base.

Spanning cysteine to phenylalanine, the CDR3 consists of 14 amino acids. Only the CDR3 part of the read is kept: 42 bases, read in frame from the first base. Trimming removed 5 bases from V and 5 bases from J; the gene matches leave 2 bases unexplained. Via the germline V gene, CDR1 is SGHDN and CDR2 FVKESK. To sequence the TCRbeta CDR3 region, genomic DNA was isolated from the sorted cells. The immunoSEQ Assay was used for sequencing of TCRbeta CDR3 regions. Not all clones reach the TCRdb copy of this immuneACCESS table, which keeps in-frame sequences only. Checked studies attribute under half of the gap to unresolved V genes and leave the rest unexplained. Within this sample are 70,000 or so clones, with 87% of them counted one time only. Around 2.2% of the sample is held by the ten biggest clonotypes.

The receptor was derived from an adult with an advanced solid tumor such as melanoma, head and neck, liver or kidney cancer. The chain links TRBV14 with TRBJ2-1, with TRBD2 identical over 11 junction bases. The specimen was CD4+ or CD8+ T cells sorted from blood, collected in a trial of the OX40 agonist ivuxolimab. In nucleotide form, the sequence is TGTGCCAGCAGCGGGACTAGCGGAAACAATGAGCAGTTCTTC. Its protein reads: CASSGTSGNNEQFF.